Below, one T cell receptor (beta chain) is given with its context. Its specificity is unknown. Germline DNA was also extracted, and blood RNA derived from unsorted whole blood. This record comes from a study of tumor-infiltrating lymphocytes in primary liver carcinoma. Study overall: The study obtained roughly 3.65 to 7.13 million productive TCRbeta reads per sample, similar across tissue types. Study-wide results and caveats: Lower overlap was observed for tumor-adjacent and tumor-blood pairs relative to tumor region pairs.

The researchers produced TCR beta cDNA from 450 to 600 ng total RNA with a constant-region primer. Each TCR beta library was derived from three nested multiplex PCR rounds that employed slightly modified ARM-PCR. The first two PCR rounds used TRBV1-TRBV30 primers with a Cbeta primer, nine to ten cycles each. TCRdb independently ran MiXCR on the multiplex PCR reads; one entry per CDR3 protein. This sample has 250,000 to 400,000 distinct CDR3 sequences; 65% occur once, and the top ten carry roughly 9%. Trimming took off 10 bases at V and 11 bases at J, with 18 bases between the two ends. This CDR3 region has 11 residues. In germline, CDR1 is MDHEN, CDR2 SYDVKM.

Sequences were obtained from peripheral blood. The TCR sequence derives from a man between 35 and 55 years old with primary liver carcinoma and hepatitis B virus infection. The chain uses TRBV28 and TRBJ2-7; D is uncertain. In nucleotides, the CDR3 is TGTGCCAACAGAGGACGACATCAGGAGTACTTC. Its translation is CANRGRHQEYF.